Sequencing of this T cell receptor beta chain was carried out in a study of shared clonotypes between healthy human individuals. As for the study in general: Used for every donor were three CD4 naive, three CD4 memory, two CD8 naive and one CD8 memory plate.

Germline CDR1 reads SGHRS; CDR2 reads YFSETQ. The CDR3 is 14 residues long. Trimming stripped 0 bases from V and 5 bases from J, with 12 bases between. The table came from immunoSEQ multiplex PCR; TCRdb's copy has only in-frame clones and leaves some out. Of over 2 million clones detected, 90% to 95% appear once; the ten largest clones hold approximately 0.13%. Concerning this clone: Its cognate antigen is unknown.

Findings and limits, study-wide: Among the subsets, naive ones generally showed larger estimated richness than memory ones. It was observed that 5% to 6.5% of naive CD4 clonotypes were shared across several donors. A reduction in generation probabilities was seen for non-shared clonotypes relative to those shared by all four donors.

The chain carries TRBV5-1 and TRBJ2-7; a possible D gene is TRBD1 (6 bases). Material for sequencing was naive CD4+ T cells sorted from blood. Subset here: CD45RA+ positively selected. This receptor was identified in a man aged 18 to 30 in good health. CDR3 loop: CASSLGWGHDEQYF. For the CDR3, the DNA is TGCGCCAGCAGCTTGGGTTGGGGGCACGACGAGCAGTACTTC.